Listed below are T cell receptor beta chains from one sample, sequenced in a study of blood T cell repertoires in COVID-19. Produced via immunoSEQ multiplex PCR; TCRdb's table is partial and in-frame only. The sample carries 60,000 to 85,000 clones, 60% to 80% recorded once. The specimen sequenced was peripheral blood. The receptors shown here come from a human donor in a cohort sampled during active COVID-19. The CDR3 runs from the conserved cysteine through the conserved F or W. D genes are given only for firm matches. The listing skips clone size in some rows; elsewhere it reads once, few, many or a size class.

length: 17
size: few
J: TRBJ2-5
V: TRBV7-9
D: NA
DNA: TGTGCCAGCAGCCCCCTCACGGCCGGGGGTCTGGGCGAGACCCAGTACTTC
CDR3: CASSPLTAGGLGETQYF

length: 15
size: NA
J: TRBJ1-1
V: TRBV7-9
D: NA
DNA: TGTGCCAGCAGCCCCCTAACAGGGTACTACACTGAAGCTTTCTTT
CDR3: CASSPLTGYYTEAFF

length: 16
size: NA
J: TRBJ1-1
V: TRBV6-6
D: TRBD1
DNA: TGTGCCAGCAGTTCAACCCCCGGACAGGGGACCACTGAAGCTTTCTTT
CDR3: CASSSTPGQGTTEAFF

length: 14
size: NA
J: TRBJ1-5
V: TRBV28
D: NA
DNA: TGTGCCAGCAGTCCCTGGGGGGGCAATCAGCCCCAGCATTTT
CDR3: CASSPWGGNQPQHF

length: 15
size: once
J: TRBJ2-1
V: TRBV7-3
D: NA
DNA: TGTGCCAGCAGTCCTGCGACGGGAGTTCGCAATGAGCAGTTCTTC
CDR3: CASSPATGVRNEQFF

length: 15
size: NA
J: TRBJ1-5
V: TRBV18
D: TRBD1
DNA: TGTGCCAGCTCACCCGAGGACAGGAGGGGTCAGCCCCAGCATTTT
CDR3: CASSPEDRRGQPQHF

length: 16
size: NA
J: TRBJ1-6
V: TRBV5-1
D: TRBD1
DNA: TGCGCCAGCAGCCCACTGGACAGGGACTATAATTCACCCCTCCACTTT
CDR3: CASSPLDRDYNSPLHF

length: 13
size: NA
J: TRBJ1-1
V: TRBV15
D: NA
DNA: TGTGCCACCAGCAGAGATAGCCAACCTGAAGCTTTCTTT
CDR3: CATSRDSQPEAFF

length: 13
size: NA
J: TRBJ1-2
V: TRBV5-1
D: NA
DNA: TGCGCCAGCAGGGCGACAGCCACATATGGCTACACCTTC
CDR3: CASRATATYGYTF

length: 16
size: NA
J: TRBJ2-2
V: TRBV4-2
D: NA
DNA: TGTGCCAGCAGCGCCCCTCTAGGGGGGGGTACCGGGGAGCTGTTTTTT
CDR3: CASSAPLGGGTGELFF